Listed below are T cell receptor beta chains from one sample, sequenced in a study of siplizumab effects on memory and regulatory T cells. Here immunoSEQ multiplex PCR was the method, and the copy in TCRdb shows in-frame clones only, minus some. The sample contains 80,000 to 95,000 clones, roughly 94% of which appear only once. Sequenced: CD8+ T cells sorted from blood. The origin of the receptors is a human donor in good health. CDR3s include the opening cysteine and the closing phenylalanine or tryptophan. Fields, in order: clone size, D gene, V gene, J gene, CDR3 protein, CDR3 DNA. The D gene is left open where the match is weak. Where a row states a size, it is once, few, many or the class of an expanded clone; other rows omit it.

>.|.|TRBV5-1|TRBJ2-3
CASTPQSAVTDTQYF
TGCGCCAGCACCCCTCAGTCCGCGGTGACAGATACGCAGTATTTT
>.|.|TRBV19|TRBJ1-1
CASLAGKANTEAFF
TGTGCCAGTTTGGCGGGGAAGGCGAACACTGAAGCTTTCTTT
>.|.|TRBV9|TRBJ1-2
CASSGGSKNYGYTF
TGTGCCAGCAGCGGGGGATCTAAGAACTATGGCTACACCTTC
>.|.|TRBV13|TRBJ2-6
CASSSQGTGANVLTF
TGTGCCAGCAGCTCCCAGGGAACTGGGGCCAACGTCCTGACTTTC
>.|.|TRBV5-4|TRBJ2-2
CASSLAHSAGELFF
TGTGCCAGCAGCTTGGCGCATTCTGCCGGGGAGCTGTTTTTT
>.|TRBD1|TRBV10-3|TRBJ2-7
CAISGVSLDGTGSSAYEQYF
TGTGCCATCAGTGGGGTTTCGTTGGATGGGACAGGGAGTTCGGCCTACGAGCAGTACTTC
>.|.|TRBV7-6|TRBJ2-3
CASSLVDGVGTDTQYF
TGTGCCAGCAGCTTAGTGGACGGGGTGGGCACAGATACGCAGTATTTT
>once|.|TRBV28|TRBJ1-4
CASSLGQSNEKLFF
TGTGCCAGCAGTTTAGGACAGTCCAATGAAAAACTGTTTTTT
>.|TRBD2|TRBV5-8|TRBJ2-7
CASSLNGRAWYLEQYF
TGTGCCAGCAGCTTAAACGGGAGGGCCTGGTATCTCGAGCAGTACTTC
>.|TRBD2|TRBV5-6|TRBJ2-1
CASSRGTSYLEQFF
TGTGCCAGCAGCCGCGGGACTAGCTACCTTGAGCAGTTCTTC
>.|.|TRBV7-9|TRBJ2-7
CASSLDSNYEQYF
TGTGCCAGCAGCTTAGACAGCAACTACGAGCAGTACTTC
>.|.|TRBV5-1|TRBJ2-7
CASSMGYEQYF
TGCGCCAGCAGCATGGGCTACGAGCAGTACTTC
>once|TRBD2|TRBV11-3|TRBJ2-3
CASSLDPTSGPTLFADTQYF
TGTGCCAGCAGCTTAGATCCGACTAGCGGGCCTACACTATTTGCAGATACGCAGTATTTT
>.|.|TRBV28|TRBJ1-1
CASSLRRVRNTEAFF
TGTGCCAGCAGTTTGCGCAGGGTACGGAACACTGAAGCTTTCTTT
>.|TRBD2|TRBV7-8|TRBJ2-1
CASSPTRGGFSYNEQFF
TGTGCCAGCAGCCCCACCCGGGGGGGTTTCTCCTACAATGAGCAGTTCTTC
>.|TRBD1|TRBV7-9|TRBJ2-1
CASSLGTGGASYNEQFF
TGTGCCAGCAGCTTAGGTACAGGGGGCGCATCCTACAATGAGCAGTTCTTC
>.|.|TRBV27|TRBJ2-5
CASSLWGETQYF
TGTGCCAGCAGTTTATGGGGAGAGACCCAGTACTTC
>.|.|TRBV27|TRBJ2-7
CASSLSMGTRPYEQYF
TGTGCCAGCAGTTTATCGATGGGGACCCGACCCTACGAGCAGTACTTC
>.|TRBD2|TRBV19|TRBJ2-3
CASRPTSGSADTQYF
TGTGCCAGTAGACCGACTAGCGGGAGCGCAGATACGCAGTATTTT